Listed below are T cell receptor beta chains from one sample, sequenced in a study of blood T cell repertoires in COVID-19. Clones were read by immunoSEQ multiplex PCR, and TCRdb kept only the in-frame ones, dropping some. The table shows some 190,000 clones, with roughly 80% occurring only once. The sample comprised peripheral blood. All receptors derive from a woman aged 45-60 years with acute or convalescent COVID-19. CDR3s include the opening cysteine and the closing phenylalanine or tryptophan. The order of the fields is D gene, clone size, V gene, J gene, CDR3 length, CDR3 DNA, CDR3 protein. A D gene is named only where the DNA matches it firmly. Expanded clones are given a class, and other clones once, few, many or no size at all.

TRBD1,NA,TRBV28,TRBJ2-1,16,TGTGCCAGCAGTAGGCCCGGGACAGGGATTTACAATGAGCAGTTCTTC,CASSRPGTGIYNEQFF
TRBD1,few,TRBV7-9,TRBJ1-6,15,TGTGCCAGCAGTCCTGGACAGGCACAAGGTTCACCCCTCCACTTT,CASSPGQAQGSPLHF
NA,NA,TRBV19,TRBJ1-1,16,TGTGCCAGTAGTTCCGCGGGAGGCCGAGCGAACACTGAAGCTTTCTTT,CASSSAGGRANTEAFF
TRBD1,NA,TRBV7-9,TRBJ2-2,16,TGTGCCAGCAGCCAGGGACAGGGGGCGAACACCGGGGAGCTGTTTTTT,CASSQGQGANTGELFF
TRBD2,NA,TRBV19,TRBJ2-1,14,TGTGCCAGTAGTTCTAGCGGGTCCTACAATGAGCAGTTCTTC,CASSSSGSYNEQFF
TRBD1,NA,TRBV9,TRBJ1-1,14,TGTGCCAGCAGCTCACAACAGGGGTTCGGTGAAGCTTTCTTT,CASSSQQGFGEAFF
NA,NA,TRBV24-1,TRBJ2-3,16,TGTGCCACCAGTGCCTTCGGCGGGGTTAGCACAGATACGCAGTATTTT,CATSAFGGVSTDTQYF
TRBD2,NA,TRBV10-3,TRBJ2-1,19,TGTGCCATCAGTGAGTCTGCCGGACTAGCGGGAGAGTGGGGCGATGAGCAGTTCTTC,CAISESAGLAGEWGDEQFF
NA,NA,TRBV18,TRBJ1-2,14,TGTGCCAGCTCACCAGGAGGAGGGACCTATGGCTACACCTTC,CASSPGGGTYGYTF
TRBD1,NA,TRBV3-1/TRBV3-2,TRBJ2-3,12,TGTGCCTCTCAGGGGGCGACTGATACGCAGTATTTT,CASQGATDTQYF
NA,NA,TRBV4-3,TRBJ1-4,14,TGCGCCAGCAGCCAAGAAACGGTTAATGAAAAACTGTTTTTT,CASSQETVNEKLFF
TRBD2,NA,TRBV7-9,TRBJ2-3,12,TGTGCCAGCAGCTTAACTAGCGGGGAACCCTTTTTT,CASSLTSGEPFF
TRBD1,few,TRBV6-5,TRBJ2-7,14,TGTGCCAGCAGTAGGGACAGGGGGCGCTACGAGCAGTACTTC,CASSRDRGRYEQYF
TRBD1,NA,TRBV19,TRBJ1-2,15,TGTGCCAGTAGTACCCGGACAGGGGGAATCTATGGCTACACCTTC,CASSTRTGGIYGYTF
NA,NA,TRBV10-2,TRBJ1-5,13,TGCGCCAGCCACAGGGACCCGAATCAGCCCCAGCATTTT,CASHRDPNQPQHF
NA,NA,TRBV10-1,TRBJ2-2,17,TGCGCCAGCAGTGAGTCGCCCCTAGGACACAACACCGGGGAGCTGTTTTTT,CASSESPLGHNTGELFF
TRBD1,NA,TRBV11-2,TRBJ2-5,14,TGTGCCAGCAGCTTAAGACAGGGCCAAGAGACCCAGTACTTC,CASSLRQGQETQYF
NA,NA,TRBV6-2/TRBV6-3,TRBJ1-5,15,TGTGCCAGCAGTTACCTCACAGGAAACAATCAGCCCCAGCATTTT,CASSYLTGNNQPQHF
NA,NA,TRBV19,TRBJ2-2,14,TGTGCCAGTACCCTAGACGGGGGCACCGGGGAGCTGTTTTTT,CASTLDGGTGELFF
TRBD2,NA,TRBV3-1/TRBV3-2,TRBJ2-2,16,TGTGCCAGCAGCTTGCAGACTAGCGCGAACACCGGGGAGCTGTTTTTT,CASSLQTSANTGELFF
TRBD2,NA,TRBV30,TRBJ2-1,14,TGTGCCGGACTAGCGGGAGGGTCCTACAATGAGCAGTTCTTC,CAGLAGGSYNEQFF
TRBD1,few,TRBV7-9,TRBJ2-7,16,TGTGCCAGCAGCGCCGGCACAGGGACAGGGGGCCCCCGGCAGTACTTC,CASSAGTGTGGPRQYF
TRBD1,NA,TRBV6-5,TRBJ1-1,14,TGTGCCAGCAGAATGACAGGGGTGGGCACTGAAGCTTTCTTT,CASRMTGVGTEAFF
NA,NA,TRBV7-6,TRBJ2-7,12,TGTGCCAGCAGCAACAGGCTGAGCGAGCAGTACTTC,CASSNRLSEQYF
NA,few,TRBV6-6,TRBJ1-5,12,TGTGCCAGCAGCCAGGGCGGACAGCCCCAGCATTTT,CASSQGGQPQHF
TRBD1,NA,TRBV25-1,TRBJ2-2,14,TGTGCCAGCAGAAGACAGGGGACCCCCGGGGAGCTGTTTTTT,CASRRQGTPGELFF
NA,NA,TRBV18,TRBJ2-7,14,TGTGCCAGCTCAGTCAATACAGGGACCTACGAGCAGTACTTC,CASSVNTGTYEQYF
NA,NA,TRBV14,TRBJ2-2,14,TGTGCCAGCAGCCAAGTCCAGGTCACCGGGGAGCTGTTTTTT,CASSQVQVTGELFF
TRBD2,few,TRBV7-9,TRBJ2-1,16,TGTGCCAGCAGCCCGTGGACTAGCGGGACGAAGGAAGAGCAGTTCTTC,CASSPWTSGTKEEQFF
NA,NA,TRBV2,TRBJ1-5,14,TGTGCCAGCGCGGGAGAGTATAGCAATCAGCCCCAGCATTTT,CASAGEYSNQPQHF
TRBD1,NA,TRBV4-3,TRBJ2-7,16,TGCGCCAGCAGCCAACGCCTGGGGGACAGGGCGGACGAGCAGTACTTC,CASSQRLGDRADEQYF
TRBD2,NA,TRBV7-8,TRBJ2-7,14,TGTGCCAGCAGCTTCGCGGGGGGGCCTAGCGAGCAGTACTTC,CASSFAGGPSEQYF
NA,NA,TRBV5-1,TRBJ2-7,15,TGCGCCAGCAGCCCGACCACAGGGAACTTCTACGAGCAGTACTTC,CASSPTTGNFYEQYF
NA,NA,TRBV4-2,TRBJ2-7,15,TGTGCCAGCAGCCTTGCCTTGACTTCGTCCTACGAGCAGTACTTC,CASSLALTSSYEQYF
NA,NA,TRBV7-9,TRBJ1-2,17,TGTGCCAGCAGCTTAATTATGGGGACTCTAGCTAACTATGGCTACACCTTC,CASSLIMGTLANYGYTF
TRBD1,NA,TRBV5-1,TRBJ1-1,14,TGCGCCAGCAGCCTTCGGACAGGGAACACTGAAGCTTTCTTT,CASSLRTGNTEAFF
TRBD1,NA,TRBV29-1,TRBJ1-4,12,TGCAGCGCCGCCGGGACAGGGGCAAAACTGTTTTTT,CSAAGTGAKLFF
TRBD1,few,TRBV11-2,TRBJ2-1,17,TGTGCCAGCAGCTTAGGGAAAGTACAGGGGATGTTGGGTGAGCAGTTCTTC,CASSLGKVQGMLGEQFF
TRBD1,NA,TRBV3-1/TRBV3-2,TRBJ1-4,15,TGTGCCAGCAGCCAGCGGACAGGGGCGAGCGAAAAACTGTTTTTT,CASSQRTGASEKLFF
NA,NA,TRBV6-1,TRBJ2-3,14,TGTGCCAGCAGTGAAATCAGGGCCACAGATACGCAGTATTTT,CASSEIRATDTQYF
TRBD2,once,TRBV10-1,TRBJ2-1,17,TGCGCCAGCAGTGAGGGTCCAGCGGGAGGTCTCTACAATGAGCAGTTCTTC,CASSEGPAGGLYNEQFF
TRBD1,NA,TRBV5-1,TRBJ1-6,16,TGCGCCAGCAGCTTGGCTGGGACAGGGGAATTATCACCCCTCCACTTT,CASSLAGTGELSPLHF
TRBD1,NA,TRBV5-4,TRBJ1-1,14,TGTGCCAGCAGCGTGGACAGGGGGCGGACTGAAGCTTTCTTT,CASSVDRGRTEAFF
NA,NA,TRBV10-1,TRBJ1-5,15,TGCGCCAGCAGGAACGCCAGGGGTCGCAATCAGCCCCAGCATTTT,CASRNARGRNQPQHF
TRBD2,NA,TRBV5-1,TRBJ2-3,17,TGCGCCAGCAGCTACGGGACTAGCGGGTCGAGCACAGATACGCAGTATTTT,CASSYGTSGSSTDTQYF
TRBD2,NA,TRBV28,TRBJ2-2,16,TGTGCCAGCAGTCCCAGACTAGCCTCGAACACCGGGGAGCTGTTTTTT,CASSPRLASNTGELFF
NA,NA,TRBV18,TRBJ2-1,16,TGTGCCAGCTCACCATTTTCGGACAGCTCCTACAATGAGCAGTTCTTC,CASSPFSDSSYNEQFF
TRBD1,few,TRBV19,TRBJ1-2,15,TGTGCCAGTACATTGGGACAGCCTGCTAACTATGGCTACACCTTC,CASTLGQPANYGYTF
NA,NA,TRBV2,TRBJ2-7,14,TGTGCCAGCAAGTATGGGGGCCGGGTTTACGAGCAGTACTTC,CASKYGGRVYEQYF
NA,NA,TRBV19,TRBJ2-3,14,TGTGCCAGTAGTATATTCCCTAGCACAGATACGCAGTATTTT,CASSIFPSTDTQYF
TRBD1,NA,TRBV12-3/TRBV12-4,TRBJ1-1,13,TGTGCCAGCAGCCGCGGACAGGGAGGCCAAGCTTTCTTT,CASSRGQGGQAFF
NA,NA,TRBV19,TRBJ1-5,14,TGTGCCAGTACCCACGGCGGCGAGGGCCAGCCCCAGCATTTT,CASTHGGEGQPQHF
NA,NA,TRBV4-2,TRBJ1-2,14,TGTGCCAGCAGCCACGACAACTCTAACTATGGCTACACCTTC,CASSHDNSNYGYTF
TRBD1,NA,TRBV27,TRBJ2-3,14,TGTGCCAGTATCCGGGACAGGGTTTCAGATACGCAGTATTTT,CASIRDRVSDTQYF
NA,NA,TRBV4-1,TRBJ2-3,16,TGCGCCAGCAGCCTATCAGCGGGCCCTAGCACAGATACGCAGTATTTT,CASSLSAGPSTDTQYF